This is a list of T cell receptor beta chains from one sample in a study of cytomegalovirus exposure and HLA in healthy donors. The protocol was immunoSEQ multiplex PCR, while the TCRdb copy is restricted to in-frame clones and leaves out a portion. The table includes about 50,000 clones, approximately 90% detected once. The sequenced sample was PBMCs. Receptors were obtained from a man aged 18 to 29 in good health and CMV-seronegative. Both conserved end residues are part of each CDR3. A D gene is named only where the DNA matches it firmly. Where a row states a size, it is once, few, many or the class of an expanded clone; other rows omit it.

>TRBD1|TRBJ1-4|TRBV2|-
TGTGCCAGCAGGAAGGGGGCAATTGGGGAAAAACTGTTTTTT
CASRKGAIGEKLFF
>-|TRBJ1-2|TRBV4-2|-
TGTGCCAGCAGCTCCTTGACAGTAAGCTATGGCTACACCTTC
CASSSLTVSYGYTF
>-|TRBJ2-5|TRBV12-5|-
TGTGCTAGTGGTTCCCATTGGGGCGAGACCCAGTACTTC
CASGSHWGETQYF
>TRBD2|TRBJ2-1|TRBV4-1|-
TGCGCCAGCAGCCAAGATCACTTGGCGGGAGGGGTAGATGAGCAGTTCTTC
CASSQDHLAGGVDEQFF
>TRBD1|TRBJ1-1|TRBV11-2|-
TGTGCCAGCAGCTCCATCCGGGGACAGGGCACTGAAGCTTTCTTT
CASSSIRGQGTEAFF
>-|TRBJ2-5|TRBV2|-
TGTGCCAGCAGTGACAGAAAAGAGACCCAGTACTTC
CASSDRKETQYF
>-|TRBJ2-7|TRBV19|-
TGTGCCAGTAGTCCCCCCCCAGGGCAGACCTACGAGCAGTACTTC
CASSPPPGQTYEQYF
>-|TRBJ1-2|TRBV10-3|-
TGTGCCATCAGTGAGTCTATAGCAAACTATGGCTACACCTTC
CAISESIANYGYTF
>TRBD2|TRBJ2-7|TRBV28|-
TGTGCCAGCCTAGGGCGGGAGCGGTACGAGCAGTACTTC
CASLGRERYEQYF
>TRBD1|TRBJ2-2|TRBV5-1|-
TGCGCCAGCAGCTTGTTCTTAAGGGACAGGGGGAACACCGGGGAGCTGTTTTTT
CASSLFLRDRGNTGELFF
>TRBD2|TRBJ2-3|TRBV5-4|once
TGTGCCAGCAGCTTACGAACGGGACTAGCGGAGACCACAGATACGCAGTATTTT
CASSLRTGLAETTDTQYF
>TRBD1|TRBJ1-1|TRBV11-2|-
TGTGCCAGCAGCTTAGTGACAGGGTCGACTGAAGCTTTCTTT
CASSLVTGSTEAFF
>TRBD2|TRBJ2-1|TRBV9|-
TGTGCCAGCAGCTCCCACCTAGGTAGCGGGATAAATGAGCAGTTCTTC
CASSSHLGSGINEQFF
>-|TRBJ2-5|TRBV7-7|-
TGTGCCAGCAGCAAATCGTACCAAGAGACCCAGTACTTC
CASSKSYQETQYF
>TRBD1|TRBJ2-7|TRBV13|-
TGTGCCAGCAGCTTCGGGACAGGGTCACACGAGCAGTACTTC
CASSFGTGSHEQYF
>TRBD1|TRBJ2-6|TRBV9|-
TGTGCCAGCAGCTCCCGAAGGGGACAGGGGACTGGGGCCAACGTCCTGACTTTC
CASSSRRGQGTGANVLTF
>-|TRBJ2-3|TRBV6-1|-
TGTGCCAGCAGTGAATTCTCAGATACGCAGTATTTT
CASSEFSDTQYF
>TRBD1|TRBJ2-3|TRBV18|once
TGTGCCAGCTCACCGATCCGGGACAGGGGGGATACGCAGTATTTT
CASSPIRDRGDTQYF
>TRBD2|TRBJ2-6|TRBV11-2|-
TGTGCCAGCATATACTGGACTAGCGGAGTCTCTGGGGCCAACGTCCTGACTTTC
CASIYWTSGVSGANVLTF
>TRBD2|TRBJ2-7|TRBV27|-
TGTGCCAGCAGTTTATCCCGGACTAGCGGACTCTACGAGCAGTACTTC
CASSLSRTSGLYEQYF
>-|TRBJ2-3|TRBV6-5|-
TGTGCCAGCCGCAGGGGCGGGTCCACAGATACGCAGTATTTT
CASRRGGSTDTQYF
>TRBD2|TRBJ2-1|TRBV11-2|-
TGTGCCAGCAGCTTGGGACTAGGCTCTAGCGAGCAGTTCTTC
CASSLGLGSSEQFF
>TRBD2|TRBJ2-7|TRBV4-3|-
TGCGCCAGCAGCCAAGGCAGGGCTAGCGGGATTTACGAGCAGTACTTC
CASSQGRASGIYEQYF
>-|TRBJ2-3|TRBV10-1|-
TGCGCCAGCAGTGGCCGTAGCGGAGCCTACACAGATACGCAGTATTTT
CASSGRSGAYTDTQYF
>-|TRBJ1-1|TRBV4-1|-
TGCGCCAGCAGCCTAGGGAGACAAAGTAGGAACACTGAAGCTTTCTTT
CASSLGRQSRNTEAFF
>-|TRBJ2-5|TRBV20-1|-
TGCAGTGCCAGGGAGACCCAGTACTTC
CSARETQYF
>-|TRBJ1-1|TRBV19|-
TGTGCCAGTATCCACCCAGGATTTACTGAAGCTTTCTTT
CASIHPGFTEAFF
>-|TRBJ2-7|TRBV11-2|-
TGTGCCAGCAGCCGACGTCCGGTCCGTGAGCGACTTAATAAGGGGGAGCAGTACTTC
CASSRRPVRERLNKGEQYF